The 15 T cell receptor beta chains presented below share a single source sample, sequenced in a study of cytomegalovirus exposure and HLA in healthy donors (TCRdb year 2017). Library method: the immunoSEQ multiplex PCR assay. The multiplex PCR relied on a mix of 60 forward primers for TCR Vbeta segments and 13 reverse primers for TCR Jbeta segments. TCRdb re-hosts the immuneACCESS table, in-frame sequences only. Its copies lack some clones; in the studies checked, an unresolved V gene accounts for under half of them, and the cause for the rest is not known. This sample's table carries around 75,000 clones. The ten largest clones add up to approximately 5.4% of the sample. Sequencing used PBMCs. The receptors originated from a man aged 40-50 years in good health and CMV-seronegative.

The gene calls are TRBV7-9 and TRBJ2-3, with D maybe TRBD2 (6 bases). The CDR3 has 15 amino acids. The V end lost 0 bases, the J end lost 6 bases, and 13 bases lay between the germline ends. Germline V gene data show CDR1 as SEHNR and CDR2 as FQNEAQ (reference sequence). The CDR3 sequence: CASSLASGASDTQYF. CDR3 coding DNA: TGTGCCAGCAGCTTAGCTTCGGGAGCCTCGGATACGCAGTATTTT.

The gene calls are TRBV30 and TRBJ2-5; 10 bases line up with TRBD2. V dropped 0 bases and J dropped 5; count of bases not matched to a gene: 15. This CDR3 contains 18 residues. The V gene's germline CDR1 is GTSNPN and CDR2 SVGIG (reference sequence). The CDR3 region has the DNA TGTGCCTGGAGTGTACGTTGGGGGCTAGCGGGAGTTGGGGAGACCCAGTACTTC. Translation gives CAWSVRWGLAGVGETQYF. Using reference TRBV30 and TRBJ2-5 for the parts outside the CDR3, the full variable domain is SQTIHQWPATLVQPVGSPLSLECTVEGTSNPNLYWYRQAAGRGLQLLFYSVGIGQISSEVPQNLSASRPQDRQFILSSKKLLLSDSGFYLCAWSVRWGLAGVGETQYFGPGTRLLVL.

The V gene is TRBV14, the J gene TRBJ2-3; TRBD1 might be the D (5 bases). CDR1 and CDR2 from the germline V gene are SGHDN and FVKESK. V was pared by 0 bases and J by 2 bases, with 9 bases between. The CDR3 totals 15 residues. CDR3 DNA: TGTGCCAGCAGCCAAGACCGACAGACCACAGATACGCAGTATTTT. Its translation: CASSQDRQTTDTQYF.

The rearrangement joins TRBV19 to TRBJ1-1; 7 bases align to TRBD1. Germline V gene sequence: CDR1 LNHDA, CDR2 SQIVND (reference sequence). There are 15 residues in the CDR3. The J segment lost 4 bases and the V segment lost 4 bases, leaving 9 bases of the junction unmatched. The CDR3 region is CASSRGTERGTEAFF. CDR3 DNA sequence: TGTGCCAGTAGTAGGGGGACAGAGAGGGGCACTGAAGCTTTCTTT. Looking up the rest from reference TRBV19 and TRBJ1-1 gives the full variable domain: DGGITQSPKYLFRKEGQNVTLSCEQNLNHDAMYWYRQDPGQGLRLIYYSQIVNDFQKGDIAEGYSVSREKKESFPLTVTSAQKNPTAFYLCASSRGTERGTEAFFGQGTRLTVV.

This chain connects TRBV28 to TRBJ2-5; D is perhaps TRBD2 (5 bases). The V gene lost 3 bases and the J gene lost 5 bases, with 10 bases spanning the gap. The germline V gene has CDR1 MDHEN and CDR2 SYDVKM. The CDR3 is made up of 13 amino acids. The CDR3 sequence is CASSFSPGETQYF. The CDR3 nucleotides are TGTGCCAGCAGTTTCTCCCCGGGGGAGACCCAGTACTTC.

The chain uses TRBV15 and TRBJ1-1; 7 bases are a match to TRBD1. This CDR3 has 14 residues. Germline V gene lookup returns CDR1 LNHNV and CDR2 YYDKDF (reference sequence). The trim removed 3 bases at V and 5 bases at J, leaving 6 bases unmatched. The CDR3 DNA is TGTGCCACCAGCAGGGGAACAGGGGTGACTGAAGCTTTCTTT. Protein sequence: CATSRGTGVTEAFF.

The chain joins TRBV19 to TRBJ2-3; possibly TRBD1 for D (6 bases). The CDR3 loop spans 13 amino acids. Germline V CDR1 and CDR2: LNHDA, SQIVND (reference sequence). V lost 9 bases and J 2 bases, leaving 12 bases between the germline ends. CDR3 sequence reads: CARVDRITDTQYF. The DNA for the CDR3 is TGTGCCAGGGTGGACAGAATCACAGATACGCAGTATTTT.

The chain is built from TRBV5-4 and TRBJ2-5, with a possible D match to TRBD1 (5 bases). The J call is in doubt because the DNA end fits TRBJ2-7 better. This CDR3 is 13 amino acids long. Germline V lookup: CDR1 SGHNT, CDR2 YYREEE (reference sequence). CDR3: CASSFDPTDEQYF. CDR3 bases: TGTGCCAGCAGCTTTGATCCGACAGACGAGCAGTACTTC.

The chain is built from TRBV28 and TRBJ2-2, with D maybe TRBD2 (6 bases). Germline loops: CDR1 MDHEN, CDR2 SYDVKM. V dropped 6 bases and J dropped 1 base, with 12 bases sitting between them. The CDR3 is 15 amino acids. CDR3 sequence: CASRQQRVNTGELFF. The CDR3 DNA reads as TGTGCCAGCAGGCAACAGCGGGTGAACACCGGGGAGCTGTTTTTT.

This rearrangement joins TRBV7-2 to TRBJ2-5; possible D gene TRBD1, 5 bases. Trimming took 8 bases from V and 2 from J, leaving 12 bases between them. Germline V gene lookup returns CDR1 SGHTA and CDR2 FQGNSA. The CDR3 consists of 13 residues. CDR3 nucleotide sequence: TGTGCCAGCTCTGACAGAGTACAAGAGACCCAGTACTTC. It specifies CASSDRVQETQYF.

The chain combines TRBV7-2 with TRBJ2-1, with 9 bases that match TRBD2. The CDR3 runs 15 residues. Germline V lookup: CDR1 SGHTA, CDR2 FQGNSA. The V segment lost 4 bases and the J segment 8 bases; nucleotides outside the gene matches: 9. For the CDR3, the DNA is TGTGCCAGCAGCTCAGCCGGGACTAGCTCGTATGAGCAGTTCTTC. Protein product: CASSSAGTSSYEQFF.

This sequence joins TRBV4-3 and TRBJ1-1, with D possibly matching TRBD1 (5 bases). Germline V gene lookup returns CDR1 LGHNA and CDR2 YSLEER. There are 18 residues in the CDR3. Trimming pared 3 bases from V and 1 base from J, leaving 21 bases between. CDR3 residues: CASSQYKAGEEENTEAFF. CDR3 sequence (DNA): TGCGCCAGCAGCCAGTACAAAGCGGGGGAGGAGGAGAACACTGAAGCTTTCTTT.

The gene calls are TRBV30 and TRBJ2-5; 7 bases are shared with TRBD2. CDR3 length equals 18 residues. Germline loops: CDR1 GTSNPN, CDR2 SVGIG (reference sequence). Trimming took 0 bases from V and 0 from J; bases not matched to a gene: 13. CDR3 sequence: CAWSVPQGGGRHQETQYF. The CDR3 DNA reads as TGTGCCTGGAGTGTACCCCAGGGAGGCGGGAGACACCAAGAGACCCAGTACTTC.

The chain uses TRBV5-5 and TRBJ2-7, with TRBD2 matching 7 bases. Germline CDR1 reads SGHKS; CDR2 reads YYEKEE (reference sequence). The CDR3 covers 14 residues. Unmatched junction bases numbered 11, after V lost 5 bases and J lost 6 bases. The CDR3 region has the DNA TGTGCCAGCAGACCGCGGGACTACCCCGGCGAGCAGTACTTC. Translation: CASRPRDYPGEQYF.

This sequence joins TRBV19 and TRBJ1-1; 8 nucleotides agree with TRBD1. Germline V CDR1 and CDR2: LNHDA, SQIVND (reference sequence). V shed 11 bases, J shed 3 bases, and the junction held 17 bases outside the gene matches. The CDR3 is 16 amino acids. CDR3 region: CAPDLRDRFLDTEAFF. The CDR3 DNA follows: TGTGCCCCAGACCTCCGGGACAGGTTTCTTGACACTGAAGCTTTCTTT.